This TCR beta chain stems from a study of identical twins. Study-wide results and caveats: Within cord blood, abundant beta clonotypes carried fewer insertions, but memory repertoires showed no such trend.

Germline lookup yields CDR1 SGHTA and CDR2 FQGNSA. Trimming removed 5 bases from V and 6 bases from J, with 12 bases in between. The CDR3 extends over 13 amino acids. A word on this clonotype: Its target is not known.

In TCRdb, the 5' RACE reads were re-called with MiXCR into one record per CDR3 protein. The data hold 1.5 million to 2 million distinct CDR3 sequences, with roughly 35% observed a single time. This TCR came from a newborn girl in good health. Sequencing used cord blood. The V gene is TRBV7-2, the J gene TRBJ2-3; D unresolved. CDR3 nucleotide sequence: TGTGCCAGCAGCCTCGAAAGCAGGGATACGCAGTATTTT. This codes for CASSLESRDTQYF.